These T cell receptor beta chains were read from a single sample in a study of T-cell memory formation after mild COVID-19. TCRdb independently ran MiXCR on the 5' RACE reads; one entry per CDR3 protein. The table includes approximately 350,000 distinct CDR3 sequences, 28% detected once. The specimen sequenced was PBMCs or a T cell subset sorted from them (not recorded which). All receptors come from an adult woman who had mild COVID-19 (a few samples of this study predate the infection). Cell type and time point are not known. The CDR3 runs from the conserved cysteine through the conserved F or W. A D gene is named only where the DNA matches it firmly. For some rows the clone size is stated as once, few or many, or as a class when expanded; others skip it.

DNA: TGTGCCACCAGCAACAGAGGGATGGATACGCAGTATTTT
CDR3: CATSNRGMDTQYF
J: TRBJ2-3
size: -
V: TRBV24-1
D: -

DNA: TGTGCCAGCAGTGAATTCGAGCGGAATACGCAGTATTTT
CDR3: CASSEFERNTQYF
J: TRBJ2-3
size: -
V: TRBV6-4
D: -

DNA: TGTGCCAGCTCAACGACAGGAGTCAGGGAGCTGTTTTTT
CDR3: CASSTTGVRELFF
J: TRBJ2-2
size: -
V: TRBV18
D: -

DNA: TGCAGTGCAACGGGACTAGCGAACACCGGGGAGCTGTTTTTT
CDR3: CSATGLANTGELFF
J: TRBJ2-2
size: few
V: TRBV20-1
D: TRBD2

DNA: TGTGCCAGCAGCTCGTCGGCGGCTAGCGGGGATAGCACAGATACGCAGTATTTT
CDR3: CASSSSAASGDSTDTQYF
J: TRBJ2-3
size: -
V: TRBV11-2
D: TRBD2

DNA: TGTGCCAGCGGGCCCCCCCGTGACGAGCAGTACTTC
CDR3: CASGPPRDEQYF
J: TRBJ2-7
size: -
V: TRBV2
D: -

DNA: TGTGCCAGCAGCTTCAAGGGGGTACTCACAGATACGCAGTATTTT
CDR3: CASSFKGVLTDTQYF
J: TRBJ2-3
size: few
V: TRBV5-4
D: -

DNA: TGTGCCAGCGGGGACAGGGTAGAGACCCAGTACTTC
CDR3: CASGDRVETQYF
J: TRBJ2-5
size: few
V: TRBV6-1
D: TRBD1

DNA: TGTGCCTGGAGGCGGGAGGCAACCTACGAGCAGTACTTC
CDR3: CAWRREATYEQYF
J: TRBJ2-7
size: -
V: TRBV30
D: TRBD2

DNA: TGTGCCAGCAGTTCCTTAGCGGGGGAAGAGACCCAGTACTTC
CDR3: CASSSLAGEETQYF
J: TRBJ2-5
size: -
V: TRBV6-6
D: TRBD2

DNA: TGTGCCAGCTCGCTCTCAGGCGAAGGAAACACCGGGGAGCTGTTTTTT
CDR3: CASSLSGEGNTGELFF
J: TRBJ2-2
size: -
V: TRBV18
D: -

DNA: TGTGCCAGCAGACCTGCACCCACACAGGAATTGACCTTC
CDR3: CASRPAPTQELTF
J: TRBJ1-2
size: many
V: TRBV12-3/TRBV12-4
D: -

DNA: TGTGCCAGCAGTTCACCCGGAAACTATGGCTACACCTTC
CDR3: CASSSPGNYGYTF
J: TRBJ1-2
size: -
V: TRBV12-3/TRBV12-4
D: -

DNA: TGTGCCAGCAGCTTAGCTCTAGCGGGAGTAGAGACCCAGTACTTC
CDR3: CASSLALAGVETQYF
J: TRBJ2-5
size: -
V: TRBV5-4
D: TRBD2

DNA: TGTGCCAGCAGGAGGGCGGTGAACACTGAAGCTTTCTTT
CDR3: CASRRAVNTEAFF
J: TRBJ1-1
size: few
V: TRBV2
D: -

DNA: TGCGCCAGCAGCCAAGGCCCTCGGACAGGAGGCCAAGAGACCCAGTACTTC
CDR3: CASSQGPRTGGQETQYF
J: TRBJ2-5
size: once
V: TRBV4-1
D: TRBD1

DNA: TGTGCCACCAGTGATTTGAGGGGGCACACCGGGGAGCTGTTTTTT
CDR3: CATSDLRGHTGELFF
J: TRBJ2-2
size: -
V: TRBV24-1
D: TRBD1

DNA: TGCGCCAGCAGCCCTCGCGGGGGGGCCTTAGACGAGCAGTACTTC
CDR3: CASSPRGGALDEQYF
J: TRBJ2-7
size: -
V: TRBV5-1
D: TRBD2

DNA: TGCGCCAGCAGCTTGGACCCGGTCGGCGGCTACGAGCAGTACTTC
CDR3: CASSLDPVGGYEQYF
J: TRBJ2-7
size: few
V: TRBV5-1
D: -

DNA: TGTGCCAGCAGCCTGAAGGGGACTAGCGGGAGTAAGGCCCACAATGAGCAGTTCTTC
CDR3: CASSLKGTSGSKAHNEQFF
J: TRBJ2-1
size: few
V: TRBV7-3
D: TRBD2

DNA: TGTGCCAGCTCACCAAGAGCGGGATGGGCCGCAGATACGCAGTATTTT
CDR3: CASSPRAGWAADTQYF
J: TRBJ2-3
size: -
V: TRBV18
D: TRBD2

DNA: TGTGCCAGCAGTTCCCCAGGACAGAAATACGAGCAGTACTTC
CDR3: CASSSPGQKYEQYF
J: TRBJ2-7
size: -
V: TRBV6-5
D: -

DNA: TGTGCCAGCAGTCCGGGGGCTAGCGGGAGATCCCTATACAATGAGCAGTTCTTC
CDR3: CASSPGASGRSLYNEQFF
J: TRBJ2-1
size: few
V: TRBV6-5
D: TRBD2

DNA: TGCAGTGCTAGAGGGCAGAGCCCCACCTACGAGCAGTACTTC
CDR3: CSARGQSPTYEQYF
J: TRBJ2-7
size: -
V: TRBV20-1
D: -

DNA: TGTGCCAGCAGCTTCGGGGGGGAGGGACTACCCATGGATGAGCAGTTCTTC
CDR3: CASSFGGEGLPMDEQFF
J: TRBJ2-1
size: -
V: TRBV7-9
D: TRBD2

DNA: TGTGCCAGCAGCGGACAGTCGAACTACGAGCAGTACTTC
CDR3: CASSGQSNYEQYF
J: TRBJ2-7
size: -
V: TRBV6-5
D: -

DNA: TGTGCCGGATCGACCGGGACAGGCTACGAGCAGTACTTC
CDR3: CAGSTGTGYEQYF
J: TRBJ2-7
size: few
V: TRBV6-6
D: TRBD1

DNA: TGTGCCAGCAGCCAAGATGTGGCTCCGAAAGCCACAGATACGCAGTATTTT
CDR3: CASSQDVAPKATDTQYF
J: TRBJ2-3
size: -
V: TRBV4-2
D: -

DNA: TGTGCCGCGCGGGTAGCGGGAACCACAGATACGCAGTATTTT
CDR3: CAARVAGTTDTQYF
J: TRBJ2-3
size: -
V: TRBV6-2/TRBV6-3
D: TRBD2

DNA: TGCGCCAGCAGCTTCTCCGGGGAGCAGTACTTC
CDR3: CASSFSGEQYF
J: TRBJ2-7
size: -
V: TRBV5-1
D: -

DNA: TGTGCCAGCAGCCCAAGCCCGGGAAGGGCCTCTGGGGCCAACGTCCTGACTTTC
CDR3: CASSPSPGRASGANVLTF
J: TRBJ2-6
size: few
V: TRBV27
D: -

DNA: TGTGCCAGCAGTTACCGAGACCTCACAAACGAGCAGTACTTC
CDR3: CASSYRDLTNEQYF
J: TRBJ2-7
size: few
V: TRBV6-2/TRBV6-3
D: -

DNA: TGTGCCAGCAGCCCCAGGCGGGGGGGCCTAAATGAGCAGTTCTTC
CDR3: CASSPRRGGLNEQFF
J: TRBJ2-1
size: -
V: TRBV5-4
D: TRBD2

DNA: TGCAGTGCCTCGAGGGCCTCCTCTGGGGCCAACGTCCTGACTTTC
CDR3: CSASRASSGANVLTF
J: TRBJ2-6
size: -
V: TRBV20-1
D: -

DNA: TGTGCCAGCTCACCAAGTCGAGGGGGCACTGAAGCTTTCTTT
CDR3: CASSPSRGGTEAFF
J: TRBJ1-1
size: few
V: TRBV18
D: -

DNA: TGTGCCACCAGCCCAGGACTAGCGGAATACAATGAGCAGTTCTTC
CDR3: CATSPGLAEYNEQFF
J: TRBJ2-1
size: -
V: TRBV15
D: TRBD2

DNA: TGTGCCAGCAGTCTAGACAGGGGTTCATCCTCCTACGAGCAGTACTTC
CDR3: CASSLDRGSSSYEQYF
J: TRBJ2-7
size: -
V: TRBV6-2/TRBV6-3
D: TRBD1

DNA: TGCAGCGCCCGCCCGGGGCAAGCTTTCTTT
CDR3: CSARPGQAFF
J: TRBJ1-1
size: -
V: TRBV29-1
D: -

DNA: TGTGCCAGCAGCTTCCTACTGAACAATGAGCAGTTCTTC
CDR3: CASSFLLNNEQFF
J: TRBJ2-1
size: -
V: TRBV11-3
D: -

DNA: TGTGCCAGCAGCCCTCGGGCCCATGGCACAGATACGCAGTATTTT
CDR3: CASSPRAHGTDTQYF
J: TRBJ2-3
size: -
V: TRBV12-3/TRBV12-4
D: -

DNA: TGTGCCACCAGCATCCGGGACAGGGGCGTTTTCAGCAATCAGCCCCAGCATTTT
CDR3: CATSIRDRGVFSNQPQHF
J: TRBJ1-5
size: -
V: TRBV15
D: TRBD1

DNA: TGTGCCAGCAGCCACATACTAGCGGGGAGCTCTTATGGGTACAATGAGCAGTTCTTC
CDR3: CASSHILAGSSYGYNEQFF
J: TRBJ2-1
size: few
V: TRBV7-2
D: TRBD2

DNA: TGCGCCAGCAGTGAGTGGGGTCCCAACACTGAAGCTTTCTTT
CDR3: CASSEWGPNTEAFF
J: TRBJ1-1
size: -
V: TRBV5-1
D: -

DNA: TGTGCCATCAGGGGGACAGGAGGAAACTCCTACGAGCAGTACTTC
CDR3: CAIRGTGGNSYEQYF
J: TRBJ2-7
size: -
V: TRBV10-3
D: TRBD1

DNA: TGTGCCAGCAGTTTTTCGACAACAGTCGGGGCTAACTATGGCTACACCTTC
CDR3: CASSFSTTVGANYGYTF
J: TRBJ1-2
size: -
V: TRBV12-3/TRBV12-4
D: -

DNA: TGTGCCAGCAGTCCCGTTTTCGGCGCCGTAGAAGCTTTCTTT
CDR3: CASSPVFGAVEAFF
J: TRBJ1-1
size: -
V: TRBV12-3/TRBV12-4
D: -

DNA: TGTGCCAGCAGCGCCGAAGATACCGGGGAGCTGTTTTTT
CDR3: CASSAEDTGELFF
J: TRBJ2-2
size: -
V: TRBV2
D: -

DNA: TGCGCCAGCAGCCTACAACCGGACAGGGGGGGTGAGACCCAGTACTTC
CDR3: CASSLQPDRGGETQYF
J: TRBJ2-5
size: few
V: TRBV5-1
D: TRBD1

DNA: TGTGCCAGCAGCTTGCACAGGGACTACAATGAGCAGTTCTTC
CDR3: CASSLHRDYNEQFF
J: TRBJ2-1
size: few
V: TRBV5-5
D: -

DNA: TGCGCCAGCAGCTTCGGCGGCAAAACTAGCACAGATACGCAGTATTTT
CDR3: CASSFGGKTSTDTQYF
J: TRBJ2-3
size: -
V: TRBV5-1
D: -